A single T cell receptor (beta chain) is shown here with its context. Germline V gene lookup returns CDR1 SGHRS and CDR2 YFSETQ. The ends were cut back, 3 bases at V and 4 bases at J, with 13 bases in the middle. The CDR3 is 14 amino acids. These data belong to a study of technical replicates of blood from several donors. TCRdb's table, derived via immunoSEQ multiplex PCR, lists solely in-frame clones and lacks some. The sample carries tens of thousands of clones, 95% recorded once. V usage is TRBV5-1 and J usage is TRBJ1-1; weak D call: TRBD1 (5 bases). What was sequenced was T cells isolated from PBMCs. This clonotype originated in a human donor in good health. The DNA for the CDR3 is TGCGCCAGCAGCTGGACCCCGCAGGGCACTGAAGCTTTCTTT. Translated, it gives CASSWTPQGTEAFF.